A selection of T cell receptor beta chains follows, all from one sample in a study of shared clonotypes between healthy human individuals. Sequencing used immunoSEQ multiplex PCR; TCRdb keeps in-frame clones, though not all of them. The table records 550,000 to 700,000 clones, 60% to 75% of them present only once. What was sequenced was memory CD4+ T cells sorted from blood. These receptors were obtained from a woman aged 25 to 39 in good health. CDR3s include the opening cysteine and the closing phenylalanine or tryptophan. The D gene is left open where the match is weak. Not all rows give a size; the values are once, few, many and, for expanded clones, a class.

size: .; V: TRBV27; length: 13; J: TRBJ2-1; D: .; CDR3: CASSLGWGRQQFF; DNA: TGTGCCAGCAGTTTAGGGTGGGGCAGGCAGCAGTTCTTC
size: few; V: TRBV5-1; length: 14; J: TRBJ2-7; D: TRBD1; CDR3: CASSAIGDRLEQYF; DNA: TGCGCCAGCAGCGCCATCGGGGACAGACTCGAGCAGTACTTC
size: .; V: TRBV6-5; length: 15; J: TRBJ2-6; D: .; CDR3: CASSQEFSGANVLTF; DNA: TGTGCCAGCAGTCAAGAGTTCTCTGGGGCCAACGTCCTGACTTTC
size: once; V: TRBV7-8; length: 16; J: TRBJ2-1; D: TRBD2; CDR3: CASSKTTSGNYNEQFF; DNA: TGTGCCAGCAGCAAGACGACTAGCGGGAACTACAATGAGCAGTTCTTC
size: many; V: TRBV2; length: 14; J: TRBJ1-2; D: .; CDR3: CASSAFTATPGYTF; DNA: TGTGCCAGCAGTGCCTTCACAGCTACTCCTGGCTACACCTTC
size: .; V: TRBV7-8; length: 17; J: TRBJ2-5; D: TRBD2; CDR3: CASSLGAGTSMMETQYF; DNA: TGTGCCAGCAGCTTAGGGGCCGGGACTAGCATGATGGAGACCCAGTACTTC
size: .; V: TRBV6-5; length: 13; J: TRBJ2-4; D: .; CDR3: CASSSGAKNIQYF; DNA: TGTGCCAGCAGTTCAGGGGCCAAAAACATTCAGTACTTC
size: .; V: TRBV9; length: 15; J: TRBJ1-4; D: TRBD1; CDR3: CASSVDGTGLEKLFF; DNA: TGTGCCAGCAGCGTCGACGGGACAGGGCTTGAAAAACTGTTTTTT
size: .; V: TRBV27; length: 14; J: TRBJ1-1; D: .; CDR3: CASRQDPWRTEAFF; DNA: TGTGCCAGCAGACAGGACCCCTGGAGGACTGAAGCTTTCTTT
size: once; V: TRBV11-1; length: 15; J: TRBJ1-4; D: TRBD1; CDR3: CASSLRQGLDEKLFF; DNA: TGTGCCAGCAGCCTTCGACAGGGACTCGATGAAAAACTGTTTTTT
size: .; V: TRBV6-5; length: 13; J: TRBJ2-3; D: .; CDR3: CASRSGGTDTQYF; DNA: TGTGCCAGCAGATCCGGGGGCACAGATACGCAGTATTTT
size: .; V: TRBV27; length: 14; J: TRBJ2-7; D: .; CDR3: CASSLTLLSYEQYF; DNA: TGTGCCAGCAGTTTGACGCTACTTTCCTACGAGCAGTACTTC
size: .; V: TRBV18; length: 15; J: TRBJ2-3; D: .; CDR3: CASSPGVGESDTQYF; DNA: TGTGCCAGCTCTCCTGGGGTAGGGGAGTCAGATACGCAGTATTTT
size: .; V: TRBV11-2; length: 18; J: TRBJ2-1; D: TRBD2; CDR3: CASSLEGTSGRFYNEQFF; DNA: TGTGCCAGCAGCTTAGAGGGGACTAGCGGGAGGTTTTACAATGAGCAGTTCTTC
size: .; V: TRBV7-8; length: 13; J: TRBJ1-2; D: .; CDR3: CASSAPQSYGYTF; DNA: TGTGCCAGCAGCGCCCCACAGAGCTATGGCTACACCTTC
size: few; V: TRBV6-5; length: 15; J: TRBJ2-1; D: .; CDR3: CASSYTFEGFSEQFF; DNA: TGTGCCAGCAGTTACACGTTTGAGGGATTTAGTGAGCAGTTCTTC